Sequencing of this T cell receptor beta chain was carried out in a study of Ad26.COV2.S vaccination and SARS-CoV-2 variants (dated by TCRdb to 2020 to 2022). Study-wide context: Vaccine-arm donors were drawn from COV1001, a multicentre, randomized, double-blind, placebo-controlled phase I-IIa trial of Ad26.COV2.S in healthy adults. Sequencing of the TCRbeta repertoire served to evaluate the specificity and breadth of SARS-CoV-2-reactive T cell receptors following Ad26.COV2.S vaccination. Participants in the trial were split at random into five groups of five each, receiving low-dose or high-dose Ad26.COV2.S once or twice, or else placebo on both occasions. A total of around 32 samples were included in the TCR-sequenced set, comprising some 20 Ad26.COV2.S vaccine recipients, 5 placebo recipients and 8 SARS-CoV-2 convalescent individuals. Throughout the experiments and outcome assessment, investigators stayed blinded to trial group allocation. Dosing of Ad26.COV2.S was intramuscular, at either 5x10^10 or 1x10^11 viral particles, delivered as one shot or as two shots spaced 56 days apart. Beyond this particular receptor, the publication reports: The study was not powered to compare responses between vaccine doses or regimens. Higher spike-specific TCR breadth was observed in Ad26.COV2.S recipients than in placebo recipients (P = 0.0014). The authors noted that the TCR breadth and depth analyses may have underestimated total T cell responses. After vaccination, spike-specific CD8+ and CD4+ T cell responses were reported to show substantial breadth. Non-spike TCR breadth was comparable between vaccine and placebo recipients, consistent with the vaccine containing only spike.

V loses 4 bases at its end and J loses 0 bases; junction bases beyond the gene matches: 3. CDR1 and CDR2, looked up from the germline V gene (reference sequence), are LNHDA and SQIVND. The CDR3 has 16 amino acids, counting the end cysteine and phenylalanine. Of all the DNA, just the CDR3 is kept, 48 bases in frame from base 1. With regard to this clone: This receptor's antigen is unknown. Qualities for individual bases were not recorded, and no much larger clone is one base off.

The immunoSEQ Assay was the method used to sequence TCRbeta CDR3 regions. After extraction, genomic DNA underwent amplification by bias-controlled multiplex PCR, followed by high-throughput sequencing. From the authors' description of their analysis: To quantify the absolute abundance of each unique TCRbeta CDR3 region, sequences were collapsed and filtered. Usable DNA was measured by amplifying reference genes present in all nucleated cells, and TCRbeta template counts were normalized to that usable DNA to estimate T cell fraction. Repertoire TCRs were annotated as SARS-CoV-2-specific when V gene, CDR3 amino acid sequence and J gene were exactly matched to a known reactive TCR set. MIRA supplied the reference SARS-CoV-2 TCR set, which was filtered for enrichment in COVID-19-positive ImmuneCODE repertoires so that public or cross-reactive TCRs were removed. Using the MIRA antigens, annotated TCRs were further analysed by specific ORF or by position within an ORF. Breadth was defined as the number of annotated unique rearrangements divided by the total number of unique productive rearrangements, and depth was defined as the summed frequency of the annotated unique rearrangements. Group comparisons of TCR breadth used two-sided Wilcoxon rank-sum tests. Drawn from immuneACCESS, this table holds only the in-frame rearrangements with V and J called that TCRdb kept. Clones are partly lost; checked studies trace under half to an unresolved V gene and leave the rest unexplained. V and J calls and clone size are as listed in that table; D and trimming were resolved from the DNA. The sample table contains around 300,000 clones; only one count was recorded for 90% of them. The ten largest clones represent roughly 6% of the sample.

The treatment or condition label corresponds to: some 20 received Ad26.COV2.S at low or high dose, single or two shots; roughly 5 received placebo; per-sample allocation not given. Repertoires of vaccine and placebo recipients were sequenced from samples taken on day 63 after the first injection. Between 29 July and 7 August 2020, Cohort 1b enrolled 20 to 30 adults aged 18-55 years at one site in Boston, USA. Ad26.COV2.S was a replication-incompetent adenovirus type 26 vector expressing a prefusion-stabilized SARS-CoV-2 spike protein from the original Wuhan strain. The chain joins TRBV19 to TRBJ2-3, and TRBD2 aligns with 11 junction nucleotides. Specimen: peripheral blood, collected in a trial of Ad26.COV2.S vaccine versus placebo. This receptor was taken from a person aged 18-65 years who received the Ad26.COV2.S COVID-19 vaccine or a placebo. The nucleotide sequence is given as TGTGCCAGTAGTAGGGGACTAGCGGCCAGCACAGATACGCAGTATTTT. This is translated as CASSRGLAASTDTQYF. Joined to the reference TRBV19 and TRBJ2-3 proteins, this CDR3 gives the full variable domain: DGGITQSPKYLFRKEGQNVTLSCEQNLNHDAMYWYRQDPGQGLRLIYYSQIVNDFQKGDIAEGYSVSREKKESFPLTVTSAQKNPTAFYLCASSRGLAASTDTQYFGPGTRLTVL.